Presented here are 15 T cell receptor beta chains from one specimen sequenced in a study of blood T cell repertoires in COVID-19. Measured with immunoSEQ multiplex PCR; TCRdb has only the in-frame clones, and not every one. Counted here are fewer than 350,000 clones, about 86% occurring once; the ten biggest clones make up 2.5% to 3%. The sequenced sample was peripheral blood. These receptors were taken from a woman aged 55-69 years with active or convalescent COVID-19.

The genes are TRBV5-1 and TRBJ2-1, with 10 bases matching TRBD2. Trimming removed 1 base from V and 8 bases from J; junction bases left unmatched: 12. Germline-derived CDR1 and CDR2 are SGHRS and YFSETQ. The CDR3 has 17 amino acids. CDR3 sequence reads: CASSLSSPGLASHEQFF. CDR3 coding DNA: TGCGCCAGCAGCTTGTCTTCCCCGGGACTAGCGTCGCATGAGCAGTTCTTC.

This rearrangement joins TRBV2 to TRBJ2-1; 9 bases match TRBD1. Germline values: CDR1 SNHLY, CDR2 FYNNEI. V dropped 6 bases and J dropped 6; count of bases not matched to a gene: 9. CDR3 size: 15 residues. The CDR3 coding sequence is TGTGCCAGCAGAACTAACAGGGGGCCGAGCAATGAGCAGTTCTTC. This codes for CASRTNRGPSNEQFF.

The chain carries TRBV3-1 (or the pseudogene TRBV3-2) and TRBJ2-5; 9 bases agree with TRBD2. Germline V gene lookup returns CDR1 LGHDT and CDR2 YNNKEL (reference sequence). The V gene end was trimmed by 1 base and the J gene end by 5 bases; junction bases not matched to a gene: 8. The CDR3 consists of 16 residues. CDR3 DNA: TGTGCCAGCAGCCAAGTGTGGGCGGGGGGGCAGGAGACCCAGTACTTC. Residues: CASSQVWAGGQETQYF.

This chain joins TRBV5-1 and TRBJ2-2, with 13 nucleotides matching TRBD2. The CDR3 extends over 16 amino acids. Germline V gene data show CDR1 as SGHRS and CDR2 as YFSETQ. Trimming cost V 4 bases and J 4 bases; bases outside gene matches: 4. CDR3 in amino acids: CASSPGTSGVTGELFF. The CDR3 region has the DNA TGCGCCAGCAGCCCGGGGACTAGCGGGGTCACCGGGGAGCTGTTTTTT. Variable domain in full (rest from reference TRBV5-1 and TRBJ2-2): KAGVTQTPRYLIKTRGQQVTLSCSPISGHRSVSWYQQTPGQGLQFLFEYFSETQRNKGNFPGRFSGRQFSNSRSEMNVSTLELGDSALYLCASSPGTSGVTGELFFGEGSRLTVL.

This chain joins TRBV12-5 and TRBJ2-2, with no clear D. Germline V gene lookup returns CDR1 LGHNT and CDR2 FRNRAP. This CDR3 region has 15 residues. Between the trimmed V and J ends, which lost 1 base and 2 bases, there was a span of 8 bases. DNA of the CDR3: TGTGCTAGTGGTTTGGGGTTGAGTAACACCGGGGAGCTGTTTTTT. This translates into CASGLGLSNTGELFF.

V usage is TRBV6-6 and J usage is TRBJ2-7; a possible D gene is TRBD1 (6 bases). This CDR3 region has 14 residues. V was clipped by 2 bases and J by 2 bases, with 10 bases between them. Germline loops: CDR1 MNHNY, CDR2 SVGAGI (reference sequence). The CDR3 DNA follows: TGTGCCAGCAGTTACCCCCGACAGGCCTACGAGCAGTACTTC. Translated: CASSYPRQAYEQYF.

A word on this clone: At the DNA level, this CDR3 is encoded by other sequences in the same sample as well. The genes are TRBV18 and TRBJ1-1; D is unresolved. Trimming stripped 1 base from V and 0 bases from J, with 6 bases between. Germline V CDR1 and CDR2: KGHSH, LQKENI. The CDR3 has 14 amino acids. The CDR3 DNA sequence: TGTGCCAGCTCACCACGCGGGGTGAACACTGAAGCTTTCTTT. It encodes CASSPRGVNTEAFF. Looking up the rest from reference TRBV18 and TRBJ1-1 gives the full variable domain: NAGVMQNPRHLVRRRGQEARLRCSPMKGHSHVYWYRQLPEEGLKFMVYLQKENIIDESGMPKERFSAEFPKEGPSILRIQQVVRGDSAAYFCASSPRGVNTEAFFGQGTRLTVV.

In DNA, the CDR3 is TGCAGTTGGCGGGAGGTTAGGAACTATGGCTACACCTTC. Translating it yields CSWREVRNYGYTF. This sequence joins TRBV29-1 and TRBJ1-2; the D is unclear. CDR3 size: 13 residues. Germline CDR1 SQVTM, CDR2 ANQGSEA.

The chain carries TRBV11-3 and TRBJ1-2; 10 bases agree with TRBD1. The CDR3 totals 16 residues. V gave up 1 base and J gave up 3 bases; unmatched junction bases: 5. CDR1 is SGHNT, CDR2 YENEEA, per germline. The CDR3 protein is CASSLGAGTGDYGYTF. CDR3 nucleotides: TGTGCCAGCAGCTTAGGGGCCGGGACAGGGGACTATGGCTACACCTTC.

This sequence joins TRBV10-3 and TRBJ1-1; D is possibly TRBD1 (6 bases). The CDR3 loop spans 14 amino acids. Trimming took 7 bases from V and 1 from J, leaving 13 bases between them. Germline V gene sequence: CDR1 ENHRY, CDR2 SYGVKD. This CDR3 is CAIKGGGWNTEAFF. The CDR3 coding sequence is TGTGCCATCAAGGGTGGGGGCTGGAACACTGAAGCTTTCTTT.

J is TRBJ1-3 and V is TRBV6-6; TRBD1 might be the D (5 bases). The CDR3 extends over 14 amino acids. The V end lost 6 bases, the J end lost 2 bases, and 11 bases lay between the germline ends. The germline V gene has CDR1 MNHNY and CDR2 SVGAGI (reference sequence). The CDR3 DNA reads as TGTGCCAGCAGCCGGGGGGGTACTGGAAACACCATATATTTT. It translates to CASSRGGTGNTIYF.

The CDR3 sequence is CASSLTGGLAPLHF. The DNA for the CDR3 is TGTGCCAGCAGCCTGACAGGGGGCCTAGCACCCCTCCACTTT. The chain links TRBV14 to TRBJ1-6, with TRBD1 matching 10 bases. The CDR3 extends over 14 amino acids. In germline, CDR1 is SGHDN, CDR2 FVKESK. The V and J ends lost 4 bases and 11 bases, in that order; junction bases with no gene match: 5.

The chain uses TRBV3-1 (or the pseudogene TRBV3-2) and TRBJ2-7; TRBD2 aligns across 10 bases. CDR1 is LGHDT and CDR2 is YNNKEL in the germline V gene (reference sequence). Trimming cost V 3 bases and J 5 bases; bases outside gene matches: 7. The CDR3 is 15 residues long. The CDR3 is CASSQRGLALDEQYF. In nucleotides, the CDR3 is TGTGCCAGCAGCCAGCGGGGACTAGCGCTCGACGAGCAGTACTTC.

This chain connects TRBV7-9 to TRBJ2-1; no reliable D call. CDR3 size: 12 residues. Trimming pared 5 bases from V and 4 bases from J, leaving 6 bases between. CDR1 is SEHNR and CDR2 is FQNEAQ in the germline V gene (reference sequence). The DNA for the CDR3 is TGTGCCAGCAGCGAACTATACAATGAGCAGTTCTTC. Amino acid sequence: CASSELYNEQFF.

Note on this clone: This may arise from a read error, as a much more abundant clone is one base away. Other DNA sequences in the same sample also yield this CDR3. This chain links TRBV7-9 with TRBJ1-1; TRBD1 is a possible D gene (5 bases). Trimming removed 2 bases from V and 1 base from J, with 5 bases in between. This CDR3 region has 13 residues. Germline values: CDR1 SEHNR, CDR2 FQNEAQ (reference sequence). The CDR3 here is CASSLQGNTEAFF. The CDR3 DNA is TGTGCCAGCAGCTTACAGGGGAACACTGAAGCTTTCTTT.